The 9 T cell receptor beta chains reported below all come from one sample, sequenced in a study of blood T cell repertoires in COVID-19 (dated by TCRdb to the early 2020s). The method was the immunoSEQ multiplex PCR assay. TCRdb holds this immuneACCESS table with in-frame rearrangements only. Some clones are missing; in checked studies, unresolved V genes explain under half, and the rest has no known cause. The sample table holds about 180,000 clones, of which nearly 80% were seen once. 13% to 15% of the sample belongs to the ten largest clones. The sample taken for sequencing was PBMCs or T cells enriched from blood (not recorded which). Receptors were obtained from a man in his 60s who had been exposed to COVID-19.

V is TRBV7-9 and J is TRBJ2-3; 8 positions match TRBD1. Looked up from germline, CDR1 is SEHNR and CDR2 is FQNEAQ (reference sequence). V shed 5 bases and J 1 base; nucleotides not matched to a gene: 5. The CDR3 runs to 15 residues. Here the CDR3 DNA reads TGTGCCAGCAGCACACCGACAGGGGGCACAGATACGCAGTATTTT. Residues: CASSTPTGGTDTQYF.

The chain is built from TRBV28 and TRBJ1-5, with TRBD1 identical over 7 bases. Germline V lookup: CDR1 MDHEN, CDR2 SYDVKM. The length of the CDR3 is 14 residues. The trim removed 2 bases at V and 5 bases at J, leaving 3 bases unmatched. This CDR3 reads CASSLTGVHQPQHF. The CDR3 DNA reads TGTGCCAGCAGTTTAACAGGGGTGCATCAGCCCCAGCATTTT.

This chain connects TRBV28 to TRBJ2-3, with 7 bases aligning to TRBD2. Germline V gene data show CDR1 as MDHEN and CDR2 as SYDVKM. The CDR3 has 17 amino acids. V gave up 7 bases and J gave up 0 bases; unmatched junction bases: 13. The CDR3 sequence is CASTNRLGGRSTDTQYF. The CDR3 DNA follows: TGTGCCAGCACCAATAGGCTCGGCGGGAGAAGCACAGATACGCAGTATTTT.

The chain employs TRBV30 and TRBJ2-3; a weak D match, TRBD2 (5 bases). The germline V gene has CDR1 GTSNPN and CDR2 SVGIG (reference sequence). The CDR3 consists of 13 residues. V was cut by 2 bases and J by 4 bases, with 10 bases left in between. CDR3 nucleotides: TGTGCCTGGAGTCACCCGGGGTCAGATACGCAGTATTTT. It yields the protein CAWSHPGSDTQYF.

V is TRBV28 and J is TRBJ2-1; the match to TRBD2 covers 7 bases. Germline V gives CDR1 MDHEN, CDR2 SYDVKM. The CDR3 length is 13 residues. Trimming at V came to 5 bases and at J to 12 bases, leaving 10 bases not matched to a gene. The CDR3 DNA is TGTGCCAGCAGTAATCCCGGTGGGAGGGGGCAGTTCTTC. It translates to CASSNPGGRGQFF. The full variable domain, rest sourced from reference TRBV28 and TRBJ2-1, is DVKVTQSSRYLVKRTGEKVFLECVQDMDHENMFWYRQDPGLGLRLIYFSYDVKMKEKGDIPEGYSVSREKKERFSLILESASTNQTSMYLCASSNPGGRGQFFGPGTRLTVL.

The chain links TRBV7-2 to TRBJ2-1; tentatively, D is TRBD2 (7 bases). The V end was cut by 2 bases, the J end by 12 bases, with 20 bases between. The CDR3 has 15 residues. Germline values: CDR1 SGHTA, CDR2 FQGNSA. Here the CDR3 reads CASSLPGLVPGVQFF. The DNA for the CDR3 is TGTGCCAGCAGCTTACCCGGACTAGTTCCAGGGGTGCAGTTCTTC.

Note on this clone: Within the sample, other DNA sequences also encode this same CDR3. The chain couples TRBV6-5 to TRBJ1-1, with 8 positions matching TRBD1. Trimming cost V 6 bases and J 1 base; bases outside gene matches: 7. CDR1 and CDR2 (germline): MNHEY, SVGAGI. This CDR3 spans 15 amino acids. In nucleotides, the CDR3 is TGTGCCAGCAGGGGGCAGGGGGCCGGGAACACTGAAGCTTTCTTT. Its translation is CASRGQGAGNTEAFF.

V gene TRBV7-3 combines with J gene TRBJ2-5, with 7 nucleotides matching TRBD2. The germline gives CDR1 SGHTA, CDR2 FQGTGA. CDR3 size: 14 residues. Germline trimming cut 8 bases from V and 5 bases from J; bases unmatched to any gene: 11. The DNA for the CDR3 is TGTGCCAGCCAGGTAGCGGGTCGTTTGGAGACCCAGTACTTC. Protein: CASQVAGRLETQYF.

The chain employs TRBV19 and TRBJ1-2, with 8 bases identical to TRBD1. The trim removed 6 bases at V and 2 bases at J, leaving 5 bases unmatched. Per the germline V gene, CDR1 is LNHDA and CDR2 is SQIVND (reference sequence). CDR3 length: 14 amino acids. The CDR3 protein is CASSLRTGNYGYTF. The DNA for the CDR3 is TGTGCCAGTAGCCTACGGACAGGGAACTATGGCTACACCTTC.